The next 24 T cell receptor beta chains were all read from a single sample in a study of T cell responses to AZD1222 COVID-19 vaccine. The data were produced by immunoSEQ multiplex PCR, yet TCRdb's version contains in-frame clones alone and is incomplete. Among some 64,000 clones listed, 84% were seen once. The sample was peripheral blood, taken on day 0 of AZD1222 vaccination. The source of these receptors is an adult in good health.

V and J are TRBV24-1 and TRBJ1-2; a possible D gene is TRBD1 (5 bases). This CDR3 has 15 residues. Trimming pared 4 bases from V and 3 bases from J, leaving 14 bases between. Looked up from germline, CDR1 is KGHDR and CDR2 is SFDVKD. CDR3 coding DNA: TGTGCCACCAGTGACCTTCGAGACAGCTACTATGGCTACACCTTC. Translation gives CATSDLRDSYYGYTF.

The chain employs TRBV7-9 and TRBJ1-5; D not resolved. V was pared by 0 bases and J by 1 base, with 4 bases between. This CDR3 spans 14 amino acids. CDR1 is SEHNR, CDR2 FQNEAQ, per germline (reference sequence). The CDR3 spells CASSLAGSNQPQHF. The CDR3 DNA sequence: TGTGCCAGCAGCTTAGCAGGGAGCAATCAGCCCCAGCATTTT.

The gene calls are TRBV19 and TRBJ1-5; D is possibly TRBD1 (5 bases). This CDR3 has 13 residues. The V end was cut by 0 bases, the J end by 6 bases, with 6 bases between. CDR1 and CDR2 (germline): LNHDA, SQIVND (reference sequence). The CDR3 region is CASSIDRGQPQHF. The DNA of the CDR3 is TGTGCCAGTAGTATAGATAGGGGTCAGCCCCAGCATTTT. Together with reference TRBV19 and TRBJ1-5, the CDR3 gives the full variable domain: DGGITQSPKYLFRKEGQNVTLSCEQNLNHDAMYWYRQDPGQGLRLIYYSQIVNDFQKGDIAEGYSVSREKKESFPLTVTSAQKNPTAFYLCASSIDRGQPQHFGDGTRLSIL.

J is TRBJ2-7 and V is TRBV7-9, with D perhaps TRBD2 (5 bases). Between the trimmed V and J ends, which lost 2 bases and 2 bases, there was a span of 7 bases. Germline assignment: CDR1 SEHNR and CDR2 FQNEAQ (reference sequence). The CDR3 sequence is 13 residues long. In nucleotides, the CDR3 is TGTGCCAGCAGCTTACTCGGGACCTACGAGCAGTACTTC. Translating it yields CASSLLGTYEQYF.

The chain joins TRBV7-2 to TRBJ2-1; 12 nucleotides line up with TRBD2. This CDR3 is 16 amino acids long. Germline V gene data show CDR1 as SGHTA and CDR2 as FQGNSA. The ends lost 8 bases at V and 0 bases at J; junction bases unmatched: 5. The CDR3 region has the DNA TGTGCCAGCGGACTAGCGGGGTCGAGCTCCTACAATGAGCAGTTCTTC. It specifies CASGLAGSSSYNEQFF. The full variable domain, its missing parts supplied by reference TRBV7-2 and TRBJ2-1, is GAGVSQSPSNKVTEKGKDVELRCDPISGHTALYWYRQSLGQGLEFLIYFQGNSAPDKSGLPSDRFSAERTGGSVSTLTIQRTQQEDSAVYLCASGLAGSSSYNEQFFGPGTRLTVL.

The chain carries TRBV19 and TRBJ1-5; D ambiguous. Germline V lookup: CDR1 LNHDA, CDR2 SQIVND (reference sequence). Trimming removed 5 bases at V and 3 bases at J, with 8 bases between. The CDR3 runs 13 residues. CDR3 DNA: TGTGCCAGTAGTGGACGGAACAATCAGCCCCAGCATTTT. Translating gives CASSGRNNQPQHF. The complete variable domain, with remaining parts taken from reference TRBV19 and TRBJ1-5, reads DGGITQSPKYLFRKEGQNVTLSCEQNLNHDAMYWYRQDPGQGLRLIYYSQIVNDFQKGDIAEGYSVSREKKESFPLTVTSAQKNPTAFYLCASSGRNNQPQHFGDGTRLSIL.

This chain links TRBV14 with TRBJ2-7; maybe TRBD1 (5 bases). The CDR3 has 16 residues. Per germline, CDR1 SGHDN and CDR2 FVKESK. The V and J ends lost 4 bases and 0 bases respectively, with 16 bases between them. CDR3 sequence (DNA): TGTGCCAGCAGCCCCTTGGACACCACATACTCCTACGAGCAGTACTTC. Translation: CASSPLDTTYSYEQYF.

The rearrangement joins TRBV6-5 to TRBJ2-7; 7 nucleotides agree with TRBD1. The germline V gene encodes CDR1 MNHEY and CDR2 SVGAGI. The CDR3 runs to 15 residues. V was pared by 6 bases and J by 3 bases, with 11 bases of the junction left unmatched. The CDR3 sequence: CASSQISGQHYEQYF. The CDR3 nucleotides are TGTGCCAGCAGCCAAATTTCGGGACAGCACTACGAGCAGTACTTC.

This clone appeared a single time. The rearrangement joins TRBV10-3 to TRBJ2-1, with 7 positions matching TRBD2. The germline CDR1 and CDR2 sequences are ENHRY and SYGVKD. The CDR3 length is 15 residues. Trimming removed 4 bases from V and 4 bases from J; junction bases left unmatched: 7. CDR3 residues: CAISVTGEGYNEQFF. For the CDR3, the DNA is TGTGCCATCAGTGTTACGGGGGAGGGGTACAATGAGCAGTTCTTC.

The CDR3, as DNA: TGTGCCAGTACGCGAGGGGCAGAGTATGGCTACACCTTC. It specifies CASTRGAEYGYTF. V is TRBV19 and J is TRBJ1-2; D may be TRBD1 (5 bases). The V gene's germline CDR1 is LNHDA and CDR2 SQIVND (reference sequence). Deletions cut 7 bases from V and 5 bases from J, with 14 bases between. The CDR3 contains 13 residues.

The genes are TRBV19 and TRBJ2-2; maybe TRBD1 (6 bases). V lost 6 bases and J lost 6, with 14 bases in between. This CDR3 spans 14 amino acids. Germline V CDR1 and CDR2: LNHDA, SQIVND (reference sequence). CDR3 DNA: TGTGCCAGTAGGCCGGGACATAGCCCCGGGGAGCTGTTTTTT. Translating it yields CASRPGHSPGELFF.

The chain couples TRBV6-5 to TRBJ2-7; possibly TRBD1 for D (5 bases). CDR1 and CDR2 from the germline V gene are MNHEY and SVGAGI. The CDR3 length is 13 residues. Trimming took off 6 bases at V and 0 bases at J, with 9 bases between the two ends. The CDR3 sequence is CASSRQISYEQYF. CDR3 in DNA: TGTGCCAGCAGCAGACAGATCTCCTACGAGCAGTACTTC.

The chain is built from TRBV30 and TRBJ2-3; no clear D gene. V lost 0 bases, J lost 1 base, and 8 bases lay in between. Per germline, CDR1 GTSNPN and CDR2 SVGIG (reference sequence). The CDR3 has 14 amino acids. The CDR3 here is CAWSVILGTDTQYF. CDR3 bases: TGTGCCTGGAGTGTCATACTGGGCACAGATACGCAGTATTTT.

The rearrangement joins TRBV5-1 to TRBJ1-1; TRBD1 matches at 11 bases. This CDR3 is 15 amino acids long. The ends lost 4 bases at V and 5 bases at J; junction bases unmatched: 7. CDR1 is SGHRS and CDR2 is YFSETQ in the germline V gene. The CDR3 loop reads CASSLDRGLTTEAFF. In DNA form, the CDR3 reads TGCGCCAGCAGCCTGGACAGGGGGCTTACAACTGAAGCTTTCTTT.

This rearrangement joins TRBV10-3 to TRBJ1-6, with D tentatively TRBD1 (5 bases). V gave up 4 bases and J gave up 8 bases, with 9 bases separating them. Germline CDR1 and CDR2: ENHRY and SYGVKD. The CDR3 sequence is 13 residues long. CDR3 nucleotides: TGTGCCATCAGTGTAGGGGAGGATTCACCCCTCCACTTT. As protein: CAISVGEDSPLHF.

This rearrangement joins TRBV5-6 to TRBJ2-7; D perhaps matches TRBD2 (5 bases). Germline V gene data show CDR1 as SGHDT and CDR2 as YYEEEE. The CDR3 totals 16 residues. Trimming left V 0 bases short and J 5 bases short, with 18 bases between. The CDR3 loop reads CASSLEGDTRGNEQYF. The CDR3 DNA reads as TGTGCCAGCAGCTTGGAGGGAGACACCCGGGGTAACGAGCAGTACTTC.

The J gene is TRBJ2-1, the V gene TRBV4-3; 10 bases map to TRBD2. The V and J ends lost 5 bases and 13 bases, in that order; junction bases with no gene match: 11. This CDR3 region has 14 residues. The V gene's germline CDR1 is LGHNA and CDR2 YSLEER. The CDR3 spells CASSSGGAGMRQFF. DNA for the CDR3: TGCGCCAGCAGCAGCGGGGGGGCCGGCATGCGTCAGTTCTTC.

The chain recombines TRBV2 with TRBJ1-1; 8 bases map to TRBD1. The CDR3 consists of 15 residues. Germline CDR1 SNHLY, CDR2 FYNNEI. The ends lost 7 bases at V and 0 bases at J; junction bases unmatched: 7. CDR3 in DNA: TGTGCCAGCATTATCCCGGGACAGGTGAACACTGAAGCTTTCTTT. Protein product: CASIIPGQVNTEAFF. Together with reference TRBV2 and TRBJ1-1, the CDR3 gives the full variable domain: EPEVTQTPSHQVTQMGQEVILRCVPISNHLYFYWYRQILGQKVEFLVSFYNNEISEKSEIFDDQFSVERPDGSNFTLKIRSTKLEDSAMYFCASIIPGQVNTEAFFGQGTRLTVV.

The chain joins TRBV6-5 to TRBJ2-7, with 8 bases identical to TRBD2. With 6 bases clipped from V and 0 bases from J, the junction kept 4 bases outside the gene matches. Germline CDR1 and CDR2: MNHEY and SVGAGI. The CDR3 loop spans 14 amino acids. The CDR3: CASRLAGTSYEQYF. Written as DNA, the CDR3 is TGTGCCAGCAGATTAGCGGGGACCTCCTACGAGCAGTACTTC.

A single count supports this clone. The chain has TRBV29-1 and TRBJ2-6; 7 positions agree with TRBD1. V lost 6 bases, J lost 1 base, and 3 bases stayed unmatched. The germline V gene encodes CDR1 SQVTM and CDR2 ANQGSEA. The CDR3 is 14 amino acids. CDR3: CSVVQGSGANVLTF. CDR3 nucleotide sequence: TGCAGCGTGGTACAGGGGTCTGGGGCCAACGTCCTGACTTTC.

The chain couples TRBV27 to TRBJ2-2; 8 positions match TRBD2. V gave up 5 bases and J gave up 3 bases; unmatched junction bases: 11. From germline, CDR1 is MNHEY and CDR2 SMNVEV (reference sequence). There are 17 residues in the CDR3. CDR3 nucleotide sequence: TGTGCCAGCAGTCTTCGCGGTAGCGGGGTTTACACCGGGGAGCTGTTTTTT. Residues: CASSLRGSGVYTGELFF.

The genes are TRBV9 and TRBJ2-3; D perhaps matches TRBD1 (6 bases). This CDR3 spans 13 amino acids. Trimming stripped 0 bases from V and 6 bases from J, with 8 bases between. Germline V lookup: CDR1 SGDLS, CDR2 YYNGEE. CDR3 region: CASSVGTVDTQYF. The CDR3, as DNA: TGTGCCAGCAGCGTAGGGACAGTCGATACGCAGTATTTT.

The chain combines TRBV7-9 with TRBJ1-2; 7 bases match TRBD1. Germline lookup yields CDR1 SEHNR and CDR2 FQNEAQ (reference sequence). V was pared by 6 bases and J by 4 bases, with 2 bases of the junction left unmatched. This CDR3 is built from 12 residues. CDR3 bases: TGTGCCAGCAGTCGGGACAGCTATGGCTACACCTTC. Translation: CASSRDSYGYTF.

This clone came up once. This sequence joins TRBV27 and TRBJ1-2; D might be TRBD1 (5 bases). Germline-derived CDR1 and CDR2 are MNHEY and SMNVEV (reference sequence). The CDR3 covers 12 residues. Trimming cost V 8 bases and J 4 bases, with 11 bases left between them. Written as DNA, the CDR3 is TGTGCCAGCTCCTCAGGGCCCTATGGCTACACCTTC. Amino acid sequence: CASSSGPYGYTF.